The 24 T cell receptor beta chains in this list originate from one sample, sequenced in a study of T-cell memory formation after mild COVID-19. TCRdb called the 5' RACE reads again in MiXCR, with one record for every CDR3 protein. The sample contains 400,000 to 500,000 distinct CDR3 sequences, more than 15% of which appear only once. Sequencing used PBMCs or a T cell subset sorted from them (not recorded which). These receptors originate from a man between 18 and 29 years old who had mild COVID-19 (a few samples of this study predate the infection). Cell type and time point are not known.

This clonotype was seen a handful of times. The J gene is TRBJ2-7, the V gene TRBV5-1, with unresolved D. Trimming took 5 bases from V and 2 from J, leaving 5 bases between them. The CDR3 length is 11 residues. Germline CDR1 and CDR2: SGHRS and YFSETQ. CDR3 protein: CASSGTYEQYF. Here the CDR3 DNA reads TGCGCCAGCAGTGGGACCTACGAGCAGTACTTC.

This clonotype was detected only a few times. The chain is built from TRBV7-9 and TRBJ2-3; D unclear. The V gene's germline CDR1 is SEHNR and CDR2 FQNEAQ (reference sequence). Trimming pared 7 bases from V and 0 bases from J, leaving 17 bases between. CDR3 length: 16 residues. CDR3 DNA: TGTGCCAGCATCGATCTACTTGCCTCTAGCACAGATACGCAGTATTTT. Its protein is CASIDLLASSTDTQYF.

This chain links TRBV10-3 with TRBJ2-7, with D tentatively TRBD2 (5 bases). There are 16 residues in the CDR3. Germline lookup yields CDR1 ENHRY and CDR2 SYGVKD. V was cut by 0 bases and J by 5 bases, with 17 bases left in between. The chain's CDR3 is CAISESWTSAAHEQYF. The CDR3 DNA sequence: TGTGCCATCAGTGAGTCCTGGACCTCAGCGGCCCACGAGCAGTACTTC.

This chain joins TRBV5-1 and TRBJ2-1; a weak D match, TRBD1 (6 bases). There are 15 residues in the CDR3. Germline V lookup: CDR1 SGHRS, CDR2 YFSETQ. Trimming took off 5 bases at V and 7 bases at J, with 19 bases between the two ends. CDR3 protein: CASSTEGDRSNEQFF. CDR3 DNA: TGCGCCAGCAGTACCGAGGGGGATAGGTCGAATGAGCAGTTCTTC.

This clonotype was picked up many times. The chain employs TRBV6-6 and TRBJ2-3; no clear D gene. CDR1 and CDR2 (germline): MNHNY, SVGAGI (reference sequence). The CDR3 loop spans 15 amino acids. Trimming removed 6 bases at V and 0 bases at J, with 13 bases between. The CDR3 loop reads CASSPHALSTDTQYF. The CDR3 DNA reads TGTGCCAGCAGCCCACACGCACTGAGCACAGATACGCAGTATTTT.

The gene calls are TRBV12-3 or TRBV12-4 and TRBJ1-5; a possible D gene is TRBD1 (6 bases). CDR3 length equals 17 residues. V lost 4 bases and J lost 3, with 19 bases in between. In DNA, the CDR3 is TGTGCCAGCAGTTGGCGAACCGGGACAACGGTCAATCAGCCCCAGCATTTT. Protein: CASSWRTGTTVNQPQHF.

This clonotype was seen once. The chain combines TRBV20-1 with TRBJ1-1; weak D call: TRBD1 (5 bases). The CDR3 loop spans 11 amino acids. Per germline, CDR1 DFQATT and CDR2 SNEGSKA (reference sequence). Deletions cut 5 bases from V and 4 bases from J, with 8 bases between. This CDR3 reads CSARGLTEAFF. DNA of the CDR3: TGCAGTGCTCGGGGCCTCACTGAAGCTTTCTTT.

This clonotype appeared a few times. V gene TRBV4-3 combines with J gene TRBJ2-3, with a possible D match to TRBD2 (6 bases). The V end was cut by 4 bases, the J end by 4 bases, with 15 bases between. Germline V gives CDR1 LGHNA, CDR2 YSLEER. The CDR3 has 15 residues. This CDR3 reads CASSRRDSAADTQYF. The CDR3 coding sequence is TGCGCCAGCAGCCGCAGGGACTCGGCGGCAGATACGCAGTATTTT.

This clonotype was detected only a few times. The chain is built from TRBV28 and TRBJ2-7, with D perhaps given as TRBD1 or TRBD2 (7 bases each). Germline loops: CDR1 MDHEN, CDR2 SYDVKM. The CDR3 has 15 amino acids. V was cut by 3 bases and J by 2 bases, with 14 bases left in between. CDR3 nucleotide sequence: TGTGCCAGCAGTTTGGGAGGGGGCATAACCTACGAGCAGTACGTC. Translation: CASSLGGGITYEQYV.

In its sample, this clonotype was seen a few times. The V and J genes are TRBV6-5 and TRBJ1-4; D possibly corresponds to TRBD1 (5 bases). This CDR3 has 15 amino acids. Germline values: CDR1 MNHEY, CDR2 SVGAGI. V was clipped by 0 bases and J by 8 bases, with 13 bases between them. DNA for the CDR3: TGTGCCAGCAGTTACTCGAGTAGGGGTGGGGAAAAACTGTTTTTT. It codes for CASSYSSRGGEKLFF.

This clonotype was picked up many times. The rearrangement uses TRBV7-3 and TRBJ2-3, with D unclear. The CDR3 has 15 amino acids. Germline V gene lookup returns CDR1 SGHTA and CDR2 FQGTGA. The V gene lost 4 bases and the J gene lost 1 base, with 12 bases spanning the gap. CDR3 loop: CASSSRRERTDTQYF. Written as DNA, the CDR3 is TGTGCCAGCAGCTCCCGAAGGGAACGCACAGATACGCAGTATTTT.

This clonotype was observed a few times. V is TRBV5-1 and J is TRBJ1-6; 7 bases are a match to TRBD1. CDR1 SGHRS and CDR2 YFSETQ come from the germline V gene. The CDR3 spans 14 residues. J lost 13 bases, V lost 6 bases, and 13 bases had no gene match. DNA for the CDR3: TGCGCCAGCACCCCCGGGACAGACCTTTTGCCCCTCCACTTT. Residues: CASTPGTDLLPLHF.

The V and J genes are TRBV6-2 or TRBV6-3 and TRBJ2-3; 7 bases align to TRBD2. This CDR3 spans 19 amino acids. CDR1 is MNHEY and CDR2 is SVGEGT in the germline V gene. J lost 0 bases, V lost 0 bases, and 12 bases had no gene match. The CDR3 nucleotides are TGTGCCAGCAGTTACTCGTTATATTCGCGGGGGACTAGCACAGATACGCAGTATTTT. Encoded protein: CASSYSLYSRGTSTDTQYF.

This clonotype was counted only a few times. The chain has TRBV4-1 and TRBJ1-4; no reliable D call. The germline V and J ends were trimmed by 3 bases and 7 bases, with 21 bases remaining between them. The CDR3 is made up of 17 amino acids. CDR1 MGHRA and CDR2 YSYEKL come from the germline V gene. The CDR3 spells CASSQRAETSGREKLFF. The CDR3 nucleotides are TGCGCCAGCAGCCAGAGGGCAGAAACCTCGGGTCGTGAAAAACTGTTTTTT.

The rearrangement uses TRBV4-3 and TRBJ2-3, with D possibly matching TRBD2 (6 bases). This CDR3 spans 18 amino acids. Per germline, CDR1 LGHNA and CDR2 YSLEER. Trimming shortened V by 3 bases and J by 2 bases, and 21 bases separated the two germline ends. In nucleotides, the CDR3 is TGCGCCAGCAGCCACGAAGTCACTAGCATAAAACCCACAGATACGCAGTATTTT. This gives the protein CASSHEVTSIKPTDTQYF.

The V and J genes are TRBV20-1 and TRBJ2-1; 8 bases line up with TRBD1. V gave up 1 base and J gave up 4 bases; unmatched junction bases: 12. Per germline, CDR1 DFQATT and CDR2 SNEGSKA (reference sequence). CDR3 length: 17 amino acids. Here the CDR3 reads CSARGVKGDRQYNEQFF. CDR3 bases: TGCAGTGCTAGAGGGGTGAAAGGGGACAGGCAATACAATGAGCAGTTCTTC.

J is TRBJ1-4 and V is TRBV29-1; D might be TRBD1 (6 bases). Trimming shortened V by 0 bases and J by 8 bases, and 13 bases separated the two germline ends. The CDR3 spans 14 residues. Germline loops: CDR1 SQVTM, CDR2 ANQGSEA. CDR3 region: CSVEETGFQEKLFF. DNA for the CDR3: TGCAGCGTTGAAGAGACAGGCTTTCAAGAAAAACTGTTTTTT.

The V gene is TRBV7-2, the J gene TRBJ1-6; D perhaps matches TRBD1 (5 bases). This CDR3 contains 14 residues. V was cut by 6 bases and J by 9 bases, with 15 bases left in between. From germline, CDR1 is SGHTA and CDR2 FQGNSA. CDR3 coding DNA: TGTGCCAGCAGGCCGAACCAGGGAGGTTCACCCCTCCACTTT. Protein: CASRPNQGGSPLHF. The variable domain in full, with the rest retrieved from reference TRBV7-2 and TRBJ1-6, is GAGVSQSPSNKVTEKGKDVELRCDPISGHTALYWYRQSLGQGLEFLIYFQGNSAPDKSGLPSDRFSAERTGGSVSTLTIQRTQQEDSAVYLCASRPNQGGSPLHFGNGTRLTVT.

The genes are TRBV4-1 and TRBJ1-5; D may be TRBD1 (5 bases). Germline CDR1 is MGHRA and CDR2 is YSYEKL. The CDR3 is made up of 16 amino acids. Deletions cut 0 bases from V and 0 bases from J, with 9 bases between. The CDR3 region is CASSQEGHRSNQPQHF. In DNA, the CDR3 is TGCGCCAGCAGCCAAGAGGGGCACCGTAGCAATCAGCCCCAGCATTTT.

The chain carries TRBV4-1 and TRBJ2-1; 10 nucleotides agree with TRBD1. Trimming took 3 bases from V and 4 from J; bases not matched to a gene: 9. The germline V gene encodes CDR1 MGHRA and CDR2 YSYEKL. This CDR3 has 17 residues. CDR3 in amino acids: CASSHRGDRGHYNEQFF. The CDR3 coding sequence is TGCGCCAGCAGCCACCGGGGGGACAGGGGACATTACAATGAGCAGTTCTTC.

J is TRBJ2-1 and V is TRBV4-2; TRBD2 matches 7 bases. This CDR3 is 16 amino acids long. The V gene end was trimmed by 0 bases and the J gene end by 8 bases; junction bases not matched to a gene: 10. The V gene's germline CDR1 is LGHNA and CDR2 YNFKEQ. The CDR3: CASSQEGTTHPDEQFF. The CDR3 region has the DNA TGTGCCAGCAGCCAAGAAGGGACTACCCACCCGGATGAGCAGTTCTTC.

This clonotype was seen more than once but under ten times. This chain links TRBV7-9 with TRBJ2-7, with D maybe TRBD2 (5 bases). The CDR3 runs 14 residues. Germline CDR1 and CDR2: SEHNR and FQNEAQ (reference sequence). Deletions cut 4 bases from V and 0 bases from J, with 10 bases between. The CDR3 DNA reads as TGTGCCAGCAGCTCAACGGGGAGCTCCTACGAGCAGTACTTC. It specifies CASSSTGSSYEQYF.

There are a few counts of this clonotype. The chain links TRBV3-1 to TRBJ2-7; D ambiguous. Deletions cut 2 bases from V and 9 bases from J, with 8 bases between. This CDR3 is 11 amino acids long. The germline CDR1 and CDR2 sequences are LGHDT and YNNKEL (reference sequence). CDR3 region: CASSQMVLQYV. Written as DNA, the CDR3 is TGTGCCAGCAGCCAAATGGTGCTGCAGTACGTC.

This clonotype was seen a handful of times. J is TRBJ1-2 and V is TRBV25-1; 8 bases match TRBD1. The CDR3 consists of 13 residues. Germline V CDR1 and CDR2: MGHDK, SYGVNS. Trimming cost V 5 bases and J 6 bases; bases outside gene matches: 5. CDR3 coding DNA: TGTGCCAGCAGTTATCCAGGGGGCCATGGCTACACCTTC. It yields the protein CASSYPGGHGYTF.